Below, one T cell receptor (beta chain) is given with its context. Its cognate antigen is unknown. This record belongs to a study of cytomegalovirus exposure and HLA in healthy donors. Study-wide context: Later analysis reported that the 130 or so validation repertoires shared the platform of the roughly 710 first-cohort repertoires.

Overall study findings and caveats: Reportedly, cytomegalovirus status was diagnosed with high sensitivity and specificity. Listed as cytomegalovirus-associated were 150 or so TCR beta chains.

Repertoires were generated with immunoSEQ multiplex PCR, while TCRdb's copy carries only in-frame clones and drops some. The sample records 100,000 to 150,000 clones, approximately 94% being singletons. This CDR3 spans 12 amino acids. With 6 bases removed from V and 2 bases from J, the gap between germline ends came to 6 bases. Germline V gene sequence: CDR1 MNHNS, CDR2 SASEGT. The specimen sequenced was PBMCs. The chain has TRBV6-1 and TRBJ2-3; D unclear. This receptor was obtained from a man aged 18 to 30 in good health and CMV-seronegative. The CDR3 reads CASSPPTDTQYF. The CDR3 DNA follows: TGTGCCAGCAGCCCTCCCACAGATACGCAGTATTTT.